This T cell receptor beta chain was documented in a study of cytomegalovirus exposure and HLA in healthy donors. Study results and limitations: A further, later analysis showed that HLA-associated TCR beta chains (compared with equally common others) were more clonally expanded. The authors considered a cluster of highly shared sequence variants likely to be a sequencing artifact.

The PCR used 60 Vbeta and 13 Jbeta primers. Some clones are missing from TCRdb's copy, which holds only in-frame ones; the method was immunoSEQ multiplex PCR. The sample yields over 80,000 clones, around 80% seen once. This clone has only one observation. Its antigen is unidentified. Donors were nominally healthy when sampled, though unrecorded immune exposures were likely. The V gene's germline CDR1 is MNHEY and CDR2 SVGAGI. This CDR3 is 15 amino acids long. Trimming removed 0 bases from V and 4 bases from J, with 9 bases in between. The sample comprised PBMCs. This TCR derives from a man aged 60 to 75 in good health and CMV-seropositive. The chain combines TRBV6-5 with TRBJ1-4; D may be TRBD1 (5 bases). The CDR3 nucleotides read TGTGCCAGCAGTTACTCCTCAGGGTTTAATGAAAAACTGTTTTTT. Translated, it gives CASSYSSGFNEKLFF.